The 8 T cell receptor beta chains below all came from one sample that was sequenced in a study of technical replicates of blood from four donors. Sequencing was performed with immunoSEQ multiplex PCR; in TCRdb, only in-frame clones are kept and a portion is missing. Among fewer than 70,000 clones, about 93% were seen once, and the ten largest hold about 0.2%. Specimen: T cells isolated from PBMCs. These receptors came from a human donor in good health.

This chain links TRBV18 with TRBJ2-5; D not resolved. The germline V gene encodes CDR1 KGHSH and CDR2 LQKENI. CDR3 size: 13 residues. V was trimmed by 3 bases and J by 5 bases, leaving 10 bases between them. This chain's CDR3 is CASSPSMRETQYF. CDR3 sequence (DNA): TGTGCCAGCTCACCTTCAATGAGGGAGACCCAGTACTTC.

The rearrangement links TRBV7-9 to TRBJ2-3, with a weak D call TRBD1 (6 bases). Germline V gives CDR1 SEHNR, CDR2 FQNEAQ (reference sequence). The CDR3 loop spans 16 amino acids. Trimming stripped 4 bases from V and 0 bases from J, with 14 bases between. Here the CDR3 DNA reads TGTGCCAGCAGCTCGTCCGGACAGTCCAGCACAGATACGCAGTATTTT. Translation gives CASSSSGQSSTDTQYF.

The count of this clone is one. This chain connects TRBV7-9 to TRBJ1-1; TRBD1 matches 7 bases. CDR3 length: 15 amino acids. Trimming took 3 bases from V and 0 from J; bases not matched to a gene: 4. Germline V gene data show CDR1 as SEHNR and CDR2 as FQNEAQ (reference sequence). CDR3 region: CASSFTGVLNTEAFF. The DNA of the CDR3 is TGTGCCAGCAGCTTTACAGGGGTGCTGAACACTGAAGCTTTCTTT.

About this clone: An end of the junction does not agree with germline; a read error may underlie this. Here the CDR3 DNA reads TGTGCCAGCACCTTAAGGAGCGGGGGAGTTAATGAGCAGTTCTTC. This codes for CASTLRSGGVNEQFF. V gene TRBV11-2 combines with J gene TRBJ2-1; 8 bases agree with TRBD2. CDR1 and CDR2 from the germline V gene are SGHAT and FQNNGV. The CDR3 covers 15 residues.

The chain couples TRBV7-2 to TRBJ1-1, with D possibly matching TRBD1 (5 bases). The CDR3 has 16 amino acids. V lost 2 bases and J lost 10, with 23 bases in between. Germline CDR1 reads SGHTA; CDR2 reads FQGNSA. The CDR3 DNA reads TGTGCCAGCAGCTTAATCATGATCGGTGAAGGGGAAGGAGCTTTCTTT. Translating it yields CASSLIMIGEGEGAFF. Filled out from reference TRBV7-2 and TRBJ1-1, the complete variable domain reads GAGVSQSPSNKVTEKGKDVELRCDPISGHTALYWYRQSLGQGLEFLIYFQGNSAPDKSGLPSDRFSAERTGGSVSTLTIQRTQQEDSAVYLCASSLIMIGEGEGAFFGQGTRLTVV.

This clone came up once. The chain links TRBV6-5 to TRBJ2-7; TRBD1 might be the D (5 bases). The CDR3 loop spans 12 amino acids. CDR1 and CDR2 from the germline V gene are MNHEY and SVGAGI. The V gene lost 7 bases and the J gene lost 3 bases, with 10 bases spanning the gap. CDR3 DNA: TGTGCCAGCAAGGGGTTGGACTACGAGCAGTACTTC. It codes for CASKGLDYEQYF.

The chain employs TRBV5-4 and TRBJ1-1; 7 bases line up with TRBD1. The trim removed 8 bases at V and 4 bases at J, leaving 8 bases unmatched. Germline CDR1 and CDR2: SGHNT and YYREEE (reference sequence). The CDR3 length is 13 residues. The CDR3: CASDRAVSTEAFF. The CDR3 nucleotides are TGTGCCAGTGACAGGGCTGTGAGCACTGAAGCTTTCTTT. Full variable domain (outside the CDR3, taken from reference TRBV5-4 and TRBJ1-1): ETGVTQSPTHLIKTRGQQVTLRCSSQSGHNTVSWYQQALGQGPQFIFQYYREEENGRGNFPPRFSGLQFPNYSSELNVNALELDDSALYLCASDRAVSTEAFFGQGTRLTVV.

This chain links TRBV7-8 with TRBJ2-7; 8 bases map to TRBD2. Germline CDR1 and CDR2: SGHVS and FQNEAQ. This CDR3 contains 12 residues. The trim removed 5 bases at V and 7 bases at J, leaving 4 bases unmatched. The CDR3 DNA sequence: TGTGCCAGCAGCCGGGAGGGTCGGGAGCAGTACTTC. Its protein product is CASSREGREQYF.